This T cell receptor beta chain originates from a study of blood T cell repertoires in COVID-19. Study context: Spain, Italy and the United States supplied samples that represented acute and convalescent COVID-19. The cDNA or gDNA used as material had been derived from T cells, B-cell-depleted T cells, or PBMCs.

In the authors' methods: The authors estimated nucleated cell counts from reference gene primer amplification. Using immunoSEQ multiplex PCR, the repertoire was profiled, and TCRdb retains in-frame clones only, with some absent. V, J and clone size derive from that table, while D and trimming were established from the DNA sequence. The sample yields fewer than 100,000 clones, around nine tenths seen once. The V gene end was trimmed by 6 bases and the J gene end by 10 bases; junction bases not matched to a gene: 13. The CDR3 length is 15 residues. The germline CDR1 and CDR2 sequences are MNHEY and SMNVEV (reference sequence).

What was sequenced was peripheral blood. The clonotype comes from a human donor in a cohort sampled during active COVID-19. V and J are TRBV27 and TRBJ2-1, with 9 bases matching TRBD1. The CDR3 loop is CASRYGRQGGREQFF. The CDR3, as DNA: TGTGCCAGCAGGTATGGGAGACAGGGGGGACGAGAGCAGTTCTTC.